Listed here are 23 T cell receptor beta chains from one sample, sequenced in a study of blood T cell repertoires in COVID-19. Measured with immunoSEQ multiplex PCR; TCRdb has only the in-frame clones, and not every one. The sample has some 240,000 clones; 75% to 90% are singletons. The sample taken for sequencing was PBMCs or T cells enriched from blood (not recorded which). Source of these receptors: a woman in her thirties or forties who had been exposed to COVID-19.

The chain is built from TRBV7-2 and TRBJ2-5; 16 bases are shared with TRBD2. Germline values: CDR1 SGHTA, CDR2 FQGNSA. V was clipped by 4 bases and J by 7 bases; unmatched bases: 3. The CDR3 is 15 amino acids. The CDR3 coding sequence is TGTGCCAGCAGCTCAGGGACTAGCGGGGGGGGGACCCAGTACTTC. This gives the protein CASSSGTSGGGTQYF.

Notes on this clone: At one boundary the junction diverges from the germline segment, which might be a read error. This chain links TRBV5-1 with TRBJ1-1; TRBD1 matches at 7 bases. Germline-derived CDR1 and CDR2 are SGHRS and YFSETQ. CDR3 length: 15 amino acids. CDR3 in amino acids: CASSWVTGFDTEAFF. CDR3 nucleotide sequence: TGTGCCAGCAGCTGGGTGACAGGGTTCGACACTGAAGCTTTCTTT.

The chain links TRBV10-3 to TRBJ1-6; possibly TRBD1 for D (5 bases). Germline V lookup: CDR1 ENHRY, CDR2 SYGVKD. This CDR3 spans 13 amino acids. V lost 7 bases to trimming and J lost 7 bases, with 11 bases between them. DNA of the CDR3: TGTGCCATCATGGGGGGGATGAATTCACCCCTCCACTTT. This encodes CAIMGGMNSPLHF.

This clone is a singleton in its sample. The gene calls are TRBV3-1 (or the pseudogene TRBV3-2) and TRBJ2-7, with 12 bases that match TRBD2. The CDR3 spans 16 residues. Per the germline V gene, CDR1 is LGHDT and CDR2 is YNNKEL (reference sequence). J lost 2 bases, V lost 1 base, and 3 bases had no gene match. CDR3 bases: TGTGCCAGCAGCCAAGCTAGCGGGAGGGCCGCCTACGAGCAGTACGTC. This encodes CASSQASGRAAYEQYV.

V gene TRBV11-2 combines with J gene TRBJ2-1, with 10 bases aligning to TRBD2. V lost 5 bases, J lost 5 bases, and 9 bases stayed unmatched. The CDR3 has 16 residues. CDR1 and CDR2 from the germline V gene are SGHAT and FQNNGV. The CDR3 protein is CASSRVLAGVDNEQFF. In DNA, the CDR3 is TGTGCCAGCAGCCGGGTTCTAGCGGGAGTTGACAATGAGCAGTTCTTC.

The chain is built from TRBV28 and TRBJ1-1, with D tentatively TRBD1 (5 bases). CDR1 MDHEN and CDR2 SYDVKM come from the germline V gene. V was pared by 8 bases and J by 1 base, with 14 bases between. This CDR3 is built from 14 residues. As DNA, the CDR3 is TGTGCCAGCCCCTCGAGTCAGGGGAACACTGAAGCTTTCTTT. It specifies CASPSSQGNTEAFF. The entire variable domain, with the rest obtained from reference TRBV28 and TRBJ1-1, is as follows: DVKVTQSSRYLVKRTGEKVFLECVQDMDHENMFWYRQDPGLGLRLIYFSYDVKMKEKGDIPEGYSVSREKKERFSLILESASTNQTSMYLCASPSSQGNTEAFFGQGTRLTVV.

The genes are TRBV19 and TRBJ2-7; TRBD2 matches at 7 bases. This CDR3 is 16 amino acids long. Germline assignment: CDR1 LNHDA and CDR2 SQIVND (reference sequence). The V segment lost 3 bases and the J segment 1 base; nucleotides outside the gene matches: 9. CDR3 DNA: TGTGCCAGTAGTATGTACGGCGGGGGTGGATCCTACGAGCAGTACTTC. Translated, it gives CASSMYGGGGSYEQYF.

The chain uses TRBV4-2 and TRBJ2-5, with a tentative D call TRBD2 (6 bases). Germline CDR1 and CDR2: LGHNA and YNFKEQ. The V end was cut by 0 bases, the J end by 4 bases, with 9 bases between. The CDR3 has 14 amino acids. The CDR3 DNA reads as TGTGCCAGCAGCCAAGAGGCGGGGTTAGAGACCCAGTACTTC. Protein: CASSQEAGLETQYF.

The V and J genes are TRBV30 and TRBJ2-5, with a weak D call TRBD1 (6 bases). V gave up 3 bases and J gave up 2 bases, with 16 bases separating them. The CDR3 runs 15 residues. CDR1 is GTSNPN and CDR2 is SVGIG in the germline V gene (reference sequence). CDR3 sequence: CAWSLLDRRQETQYF. As DNA, the CDR3 is TGTGCCTGGAGCCTACTCGACAGGAGGCAAGAGACCCAGTACTTC.

The chain combines TRBV12-3 or TRBV12-4 with TRBJ2-7, with 7 bases identical to TRBD2. V dropped 5 bases and J dropped 7; count of bases not matched to a gene: 5. The CDR3 covers 12 residues. CDR3 sequence: CASSPRGGEQYV. The CDR3, as DNA: TGTGCCAGCAGTCCCCGGGGAGGGGAGCAGTACGTC.

This clone was recorded only once. The chain links TRBV4-3 to TRBJ2-1, with TRBD2 as a possible D gene (5 bases). The germline V gene encodes CDR1 LGHNA and CDR2 YSLEER. Trimming took 4 bases from V and 2 from J, leaving 12 bases between them. The CDR3 covers 15 residues. The DNA for the CDR3 is TGCGCCAGCAGCCCTACAACGGGAACCTACAATGAGCAGTTCTTC. Protein product: CASSPTTGTYNEQFF.

The gene calls are TRBV6-2 or TRBV6-3 and TRBJ2-2, with D possibly matching TRBD1 (6 bases). Deletions cut 5 bases from V and 7 bases from J, with 17 bases between. The germline CDR1 and CDR2 sequences are MNHEY and SVGEGT. The CDR3 has 15 residues. DNA for the CDR3: TGTGCCAGCAGTCGACCATACAGGGTTGACGGGGAGCTGTTTTTT. This gives the protein CASSRPYRVDGELFF.

The chain couples TRBV4-2 to TRBJ1-4; a possible D gene is TRBD1 (6 bases). CDR1 is LGHNA, CDR2 YNFKEQ, per germline. V gave up 4 bases and J gave up 6 bases, with 18 bases separating them. The CDR3 has 16 residues. CDR3 in DNA: TGTGCCAGCAGCCCAGGGGTTCCGGGTGGGTATGAAAAACTGTTTTTT. Protein sequence: CASSPGVPGGYEKLFF.

This clone was recorded a few times. This chain connects TRBV10-3 to TRBJ2-3, with 11 nucleotides matching TRBD1. V shed 4 bases, J shed 5 bases, and the junction held 2 bases outside the gene matches. The CDR3 sequence is 14 residues long. CDR1 is ENHRY and CDR2 is SYGVKD in the germline V gene. CDR3 region: CAISGDRGEDTQYF. In DNA form, the CDR3 reads TGTGCCATCAGTGGGGACAGGGGGGAAGATACGCAGTATTTT.

The DNA for the CDR3 is TGCGCCAGCAGCTTGGGTCAGGGGGACTATGGCTACACCTTC. Translated: CASSLGQGDYGYTF. The chain has TRBV5-1 and TRBJ1-2; 7 bases fit TRBD1. After removal of 0 bases from V and 3 bases from J, the junction contained 2 bases not matched to a gene. CDR3 length equals 14 residues. Germline lookup yields CDR1 SGHRS and CDR2 YFSETQ.

In this sample, this clone turned up once. The V gene is TRBV6-5, the J gene TRBJ2-2, with TRBD2 matching over 8 bases. The CDR3 spans 15 residues. From germline, CDR1 is MNHEY and CDR2 SVGAGI. The V segment lost 6 bases and the J segment 7 bases; nucleotides outside the gene matches: 10. The CDR3 loop reads CASRLAGLQYGELFF. The DNA for the CDR3 is TGTGCCAGCAGATTAGCGGGACTCCAGTACGGGGAGCTGTTTTTT.

CDR3 residues: CASSQGGAANEKLFF. CDR3 DNA: TGCGCCAGCAGCCAAGGGGGCGCGGCTAATGAAAAACTGTTTTTT. The rearrangement joins TRBV5-1 to TRBJ1-4, with 7 bases fitting TRBD1. Germline V CDR1 and CDR2: SGHRS, YFSETQ. There are 15 residues in the CDR3. The V segment lost 4 bases and the J segment 3 bases; nucleotides outside the gene matches: 6. Drawing the rest from reference TRBV5-1 and TRBJ1-4, the complete variable domain is KAGVTQTPRYLIKTRGQQVTLSCSPISGHRSVSWYQQTPGQGLQFLFEYFSETQRNKGNFPGRFSGRQFSNSRSEMNVSTLELGDSALYLCASSQGGAANEKLFFGSGTQLSVL.

The genes are TRBV6-1 and TRBJ1-3; 7 bases map to TRBD1. The germline CDR1 and CDR2 sequences are MNHNS and SASEGT. J was trimmed by 0 bases and V by 4 bases; bases with no gene match: 6. CDR3 length: 16 residues. The CDR3 DNA follows: TGTGCCAGCAGTGTGGAAGGGGGCGGCTCTGGAAACACCATATATTTT. Translation gives CASSVEGGGSGNTIYF.

The CDR3 here is CASSFIRDTEAFF. CDR3 sequence (DNA): TGTGCCAGCAGTTTTATCAGGGACACTGAAGCTTTCTTT. This chain uses TRBV12-3 or TRBV12-4 with TRBJ1-1, with D perhaps TRBD1 (5 bases). The germline V and J ends were trimmed by 3 bases and 3 bases, with 8 bases remaining between them. This CDR3 is 13 amino acids long.

V is TRBV19 and J is TRBJ2-5, with 10 bases matching TRBD1. The germline CDR1 and CDR2 sequences are LNHDA and SQIVND (reference sequence). The CDR3 loop spans 16 amino acids. Unmatched junction bases numbered 10, after V lost 5 bases and J lost 4 bases. CDR3 bases: TGTGCCAGTAGTCCCCCGGGACAGGGGATGGGAGAGACCCAGTACTTC. Translation: CASSPPGQGMGETQYF. The full variable domain, rest sourced from reference TRBV19 and TRBJ2-5, is DGGITQSPKYLFRKEGQNVTLSCEQNLNHDAMYWYRQDPGQGLRLIYYSQIVNDFQKGDIAEGYSVSREKKESFPLTVTSAQKNPTAFYLCASSPPGQGMGETQYFGPGTRLLVL.

The chain employs TRBV5-1 and TRBJ2-1; possibly TRBD1 for D (6 bases). CDR1 is SGHRS and CDR2 is YFSETQ in the germline V gene. This CDR3 contains 16 residues. The germline V and J ends were trimmed by 8 bases and 8 bases, with 26 bases remaining between them. This chain's CDR3 is CASQTLTGLSDYEQFF. The CDR3 DNA reads as TGCGCCAGTCAGACTCTAACAGGGCTTTCTGACTATGAGCAGTTCTTC.

The chain is built from TRBV2 and TRBJ2-7, with D tentatively TRBD1 (5 bases). The V gene's germline CDR1 is SNHLY and CDR2 FYNNEI. The CDR3 consists of 14 residues. Trimming cost V 3 bases and J 1 base, with 10 bases left between them. CDR3 protein: CASSEDTTSYEQYV. In DNA, the CDR3 is TGTGCCAGCAGTGAGGACACAACTTCCTACGAGCAGTACGTC.

V usage is TRBV24-1 and J usage is TRBJ1-2; 7 positions match TRBD1. The V gene's germline CDR1 is KGHDR and CDR2 SFDVKD. This CDR3 comprises 14 residues. V lost 5 bases, J lost 6 bases, and 8 bases stayed unmatched. As DNA, the CDR3 is TGTGCCACCAGTGGCCCAACAGGGGTACATGGCTACACCTTC. This translates into CATSGPTGVHGYTF.